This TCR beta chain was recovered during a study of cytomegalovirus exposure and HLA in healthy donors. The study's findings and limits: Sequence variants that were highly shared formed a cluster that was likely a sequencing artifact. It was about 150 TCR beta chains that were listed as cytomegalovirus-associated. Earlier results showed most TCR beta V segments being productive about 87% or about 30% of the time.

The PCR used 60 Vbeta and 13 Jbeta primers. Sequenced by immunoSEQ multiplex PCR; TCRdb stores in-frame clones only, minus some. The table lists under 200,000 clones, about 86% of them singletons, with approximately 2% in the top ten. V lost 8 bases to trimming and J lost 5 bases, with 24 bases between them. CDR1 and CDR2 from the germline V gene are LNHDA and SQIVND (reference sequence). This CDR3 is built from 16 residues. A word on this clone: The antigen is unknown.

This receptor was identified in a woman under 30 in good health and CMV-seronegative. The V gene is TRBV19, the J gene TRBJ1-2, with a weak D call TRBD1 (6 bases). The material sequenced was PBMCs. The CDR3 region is CASARPGQASIYGYTF. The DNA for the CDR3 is TGTGCCAGTGCCCGGCCGGGACAAGCCTCAATATATGGCTACACCTTC.